The clone carrying this T cell receptor beta chain has only one observation. Memory CD4+ T cells were sorted as CD4+CD45RO+CD25- cells. TCRdb called the 5' RACE reads again in MiXCR, with one record for every CDR3 protein. The table has approximately 30,000 distinct CDR3 sequences, roughly 24% seen once. Per germline, CDR1 DFQATT and CDR2 SNEGSKA (reference sequence). Trimming took 5 bases from V and 2 from J, leaving 16 bases between them. The CDR3 spans 15 residues. The receptor was derived from a female donor with breast cancer. The chain employs TRBV20-1 and TRBJ1-5, with D unclear. What was sequenced was memory CD4+ T cells sorted from blood. As for subset: memory CD4+ T cells, CD4+CD45RO+CD25-. For the CDR3, the DNA is TGCAGTGCTGCCCCCCACTGGTACGGCAATCAGCCCCAGCATTTT. Translated, it gives CSAAPHWYGNQPQHF.